In this sample, the clone carrying this T cell receptor beta chain turned up many times. The antigen is not known. One junction end disagrees with the germline gene, perhaps due to a read error. The CDR3 totals 15 residues. This sample is drawn from a study of T-cell reconstitution after alpha-beta-depleted transplantation in children. The library targeted TCRbeta and was prepared with unique molecular identifiers. One entry per CDR3 protein, called by TCRdb with MiXCR from the PCR reads. Here the sample spans a few hundred thousand distinct CDR3 sequences, approximately 30% being singletons. Study-wide results and caveats: Several hundred expanded graft clones reportedly were the source of alpha-beta T cells about two months after transplant.

The rearrangement links TRBV12-3 or TRBV12-4 to TRBJ2-1; 8 bases are shared with TRBD2. This sample comprised PBMCs, obtained before TCRalphabeta/CD19-depleted stem cell transplant. The source is a boy in the first two years of life with Wiskott-Aldrich syndrome, due to receive a stem cell transplant. CDR3 sequence: CASSLRLAGYNEQFF. Here the CDR3 DNA reads TGCGCCAGCAGCTTGAGGCTAGCGGGTTACAATGAGCAGTTCTTC.